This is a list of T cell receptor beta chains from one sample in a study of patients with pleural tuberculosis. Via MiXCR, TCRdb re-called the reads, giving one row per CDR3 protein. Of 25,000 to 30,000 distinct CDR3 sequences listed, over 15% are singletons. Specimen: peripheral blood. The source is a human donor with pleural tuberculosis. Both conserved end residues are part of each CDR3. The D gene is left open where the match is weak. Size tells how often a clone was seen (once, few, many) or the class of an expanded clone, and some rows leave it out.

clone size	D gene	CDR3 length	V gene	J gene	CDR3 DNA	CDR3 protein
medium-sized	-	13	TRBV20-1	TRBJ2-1	TGCAGTGCTAGAGATGGGGGGACGATAAATCCGTTCTTC	CSARDGGTINPFF
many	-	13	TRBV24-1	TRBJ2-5	TGTGCCACCAGTAGGAGCGGCCAAGAGACCCAGTACTTC	CATSRSGQETQYF
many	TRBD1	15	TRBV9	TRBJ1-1	TGTGCCAGCAGCTCAACCGGGACAGTGAACACTGAAGCTTTCTTT	CASSSTGTVNTEAFF
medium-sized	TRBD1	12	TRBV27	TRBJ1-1	TGTGCCAGCAGTTTTAGACAGGGTACAGCTTTCTTT	CASSFRQGTAFF
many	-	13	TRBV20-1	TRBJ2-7	TGCAGTGCTCCCCTCATGAGGGGGAACGAGCAGTACTTC	CSAPLMRGNEQYF
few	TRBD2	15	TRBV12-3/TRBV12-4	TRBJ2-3	TGTGCCACCTCCGGGGGGGGACCCCGCACAGATACGCAGTATTTT	CATSGGGPRTDTQYF
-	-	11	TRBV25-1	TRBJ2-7	TGTGCCAGTAGTGCCTTCTACGAGCAGTGCTTC	CASSAFYEQCF
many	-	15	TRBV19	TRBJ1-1	TGTGCCAGTAGTATAGATGGAAACGCGAACACTGAAGCTTTCTTT	CASSIDGNANTEAFF
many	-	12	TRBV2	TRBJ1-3	TGTGCCAGCAGTGACCTTGGGGGCACCATATATTTT	CASSDLGGTIYF
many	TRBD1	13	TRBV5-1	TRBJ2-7	TGCGCCAGCAGCCCCGGGACAGGGAACGAGCAGTACTTC	CASSPGTGNEQYF
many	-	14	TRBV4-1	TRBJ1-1	TGCGCCAGCAGCTACGGGGCTGAGGGCCCAAAAGCTTTCTTT	CASSYGAEGPKAFF
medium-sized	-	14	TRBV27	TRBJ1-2	TGTGCCAGCAGTTTATCGATAGGTGACTATGGCTACACCTTC	CASSLSIGDYGYTF
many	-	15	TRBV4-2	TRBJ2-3	TGTGCCAGCAGCCGGGGCAGGTTACGTTTGGTTACGCAGTATTTT	CASSRGRLRLVTQYF
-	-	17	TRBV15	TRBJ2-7	TGTGCCACCAGCTTAGACCAGAATTCTAATACCTCCTACGAGCAGTACTTC	CATSLDQNSNTSYEQYF
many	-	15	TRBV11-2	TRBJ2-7	TGTGCCAGCAGCCCACTTGGGGGCCCCTCCTACGAGCAGTACTTC	CASSPLGGPSYEQYF
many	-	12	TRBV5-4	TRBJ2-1	TGTGCCAGCAGCTTAGACCGGGATGAGCAGTTCTTC	CASSLDRDEQFF
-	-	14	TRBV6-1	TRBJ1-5	TGTGCCAGCAGTCCCAATGCCAGGGTTTGGTCTCAGCATTTT	CASSPNARVWSQHF
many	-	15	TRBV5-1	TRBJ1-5	TGCGCCAGCAGCTTGGCTGGGGGGAATTTTCAGCCCCAGCATTTT	CASSLAGGNFQPQHF
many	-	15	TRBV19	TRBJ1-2	TGTGCCAGTAAGGGGACCGGGACGGGTCTTGACGGCTACACCTTC	CASKGTGTGLDGYTF
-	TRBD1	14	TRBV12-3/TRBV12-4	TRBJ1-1	TGCGCCAGCAGCAAAACAGGGGTTAACGCTGAAGCTTTCTTT	CASSKTGVNAEAFF
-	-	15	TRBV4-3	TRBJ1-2	TGCGCCAGCAGCCAAGACGAGGGCTATAACTATGGCTACACCTTC	CASSQDEGYNYGYTF
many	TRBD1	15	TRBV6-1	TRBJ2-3	TGTGCCAGCAGTCGAGACAGGGGAAACACAGATACGCAGTATTTT	CASSRDRGNTDTQYF
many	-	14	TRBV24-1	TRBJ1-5	TGTGCCACCAGTGATTCCACAGGGCGCCAGCCCCAGCATTTT	CATSDSTGRQPQHF
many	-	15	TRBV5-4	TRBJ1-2	TGTGCCAGCAGCTTGGAAGGTGGCCGTAAGAATGGCTACACCTTC	CASSLEGGRKNGYTF
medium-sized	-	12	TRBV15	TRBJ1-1	TGTGCCACCAGCAGATACACCCGCCGGGCTTCCTTT	CATSRYTRRASF
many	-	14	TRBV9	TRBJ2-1	TGTGCCAGCAGCGTAGCTACGGGGGCTCGTGGGCAGTTCTTC	CASSVATGARGQFF
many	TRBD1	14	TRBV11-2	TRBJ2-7	TGTGCCAGCAGCAAAACCGGGACAGGGAACGAGCAGTACTTC	CASSKTGTGNEQYF
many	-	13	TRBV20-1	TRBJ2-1	TGCAGTGCTAGAGTACTTACAGGCAATGAGCAGTTCTTC	CSARVLTGNEQFF
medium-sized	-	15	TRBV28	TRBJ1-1	TGTGCCAGCAGTTACGGCGCAGGGTCGAACACTGAAGCTTTCTTT	CASSYGAGSNTEAFF
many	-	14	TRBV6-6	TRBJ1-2	TGTGCCAGCAGTTACCGGACCGGGGACTATGGCTACACCTTC	CASSYRTGDYGYTF
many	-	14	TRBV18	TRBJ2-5	TGTGCCAGCTCACCACAGGGGAAGAGAGAGACCCAGTACTTC	CASSPQGKRETQYF
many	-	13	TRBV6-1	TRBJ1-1	TGTGCCAGCAGCCAGTCTTTGAACACTGAAGCTTTCTTT	CASSQSLNTEAFF
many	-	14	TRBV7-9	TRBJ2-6	TGTGCCAGCAGAAGAGGGTCCGGGGCCAACGTCCTGACTTTC	CASRRGSGANVLTF
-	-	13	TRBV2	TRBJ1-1	TGTGCCAGCGGAGGAGGTCGGGTCACTGAAGCTTTCTTT	CASGGGRVTEAFF
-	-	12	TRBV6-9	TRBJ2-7	TGTGCCTGCAGCTACATCGAAGACGAGCAGTACTTC	CACSYIEDEQYF
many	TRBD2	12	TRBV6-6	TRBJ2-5	TGTGCCAGCAGTTGGGAGGGAGAGACCCAGTACTTC	CASSWEGETQYF
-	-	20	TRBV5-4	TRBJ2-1	TGTGCCAGCAGCGCCATTCATTTCAGGACCCTCGCCTTTAAGGACAATGAGCAGTTCTTC	CASSAIHFRTLAFKDNEQFF
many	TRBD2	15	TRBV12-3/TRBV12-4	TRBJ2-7	TGTGCCAGCAGTTTGGAGGGGAGGGCCACCTACGAGCAGTACTTC	CASSLEGRATYEQYF
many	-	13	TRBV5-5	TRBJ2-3	TGTGCCAGCAGCTTGATATCCGCAGATACGCAGTATTTT	CASSLISADTQYF
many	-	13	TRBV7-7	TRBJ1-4	TGTGCCAGCAGCTTAGTTGTTAATGAAAAACTGTTTTTT	CASSLVVNEKLFF
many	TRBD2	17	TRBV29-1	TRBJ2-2	TGCAGCGTTGTCGCACTAGCGGGCCACGCGAACACCGGGGAGCTGTTTTTT	CSVVALAGHANTGELFF
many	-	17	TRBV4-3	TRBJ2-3	TGCGCCAGCAGCCTTGTCCCCGGGTCCGCTCCAACAGATACGCAGTATTTT	CASSLVPGSAPTDTQYF
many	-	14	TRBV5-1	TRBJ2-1	TGCGCCAGCACCGTGACCGTCTCCTACAATGAGCAGTTCTTC	CASTVTVSYNEQFF
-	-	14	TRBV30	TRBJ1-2	TGTGCCTGGGTGCAGGTGAGGGCCATCTATGGCTACACCTTC	CAWVQVRAIYGYTF
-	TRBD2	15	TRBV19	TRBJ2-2	TGTGCCAGTATTCAGTCTAGCGGGAGATCCGGGGAGCTGTTTTTT	CASIQSSGRSGELFF
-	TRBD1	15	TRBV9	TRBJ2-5	TGTGCCAGAAGCGTAGGGGGACAGGGCCAAGAGACCCAGTACTTC	CARSVGGQGQETQYF